This passage covers 21 T cell receptor beta chains from one sample sequenced in a study of T cells in Graves' hyperthyroidism and ophthalmopathy. TCR beta CDR3 regions were amplified from RNA transcripts. A first-round RT-PCR of the TCR CDR3 used the HTBI primer set. TCRdb recomputed calls from the multiplex PCR reads with MiXCR, one row per CDR3 protein. The sample lists hundreds of thousands of distinct CDR3 sequences, 45% occurring once. Sequencing was performed on peripheral blood or thyroid tissue (not recorded which). The receptors come from an adult man with Graves' disease, either hyperthyroidism or ophthalmopathy (not recorded which).

The chain employs TRBV12-3 or TRBV12-4 and TRBJ1-5; the D gene is possibly TRBD1 (6 bases). The V end was cut by 7 bases, the J end by 2 bases, with 15 bases between. This CDR3 is 15 amino acids long. CDR3: CASKQGYNGNQPQHF. In nucleotides, the CDR3 is TGTGCCAGCAAACAGGGTTATAACGGCAATCAGCCCCAGCATTTT.

The chain has TRBV7-9 and TRBJ2-7, with TRBD2 matching over 13 bases. The CDR3 covers 16 residues. V shed 5 bases and J 5 bases; nucleotides not matched to a gene: 9. The germline gives CDR1 SEHNR, CDR2 FQNEAQ (reference sequence). The CDR3 DNA reads as TGTGCCAGCAGCGGACTAGCGGGGGCCTTAAGGGACGAGCAGTACTTC. Translated, it gives CASSGLAGALRDEQYF. The full variable domain, completed using reference TRBV7-9 and TRBJ2-7, is DTGVSQNPRHKITKRGQNVTFRCDPISEHNRLYWYRQTLGQGPEFLTYFQNEAQLEKSRLLSDRFSAERPKGSFSTLEIQRTEQGDSAMYLCASSGLAGALRDEQYFGPGTRLTVT.

This clonotype showed up just a few times. The rearrangement joins TRBV20-1 to TRBJ2-7; TRBD2 aligns across 10 bases. The CDR3 contains 14 residues. With 6 bases clipped from V and 2 bases from J, the junction kept 7 bases outside the gene matches. The germline gives CDR1 DFQATT, CDR2 SNEGSKA (reference sequence). The CDR3 nucleotides are TGCAGTGCAGGGGTCAGCGGGGGGGCCTACGAGCAGTACTTC. Amino acid sequence: CSAGVSGGAYEQYF.

The chain couples TRBV29-1 to TRBJ2-2; D is possibly TRBD1 or TRBD2 (5 bases each). Germline CDR1 reads SQVTM; CDR2 reads ANQGSEA. V dropped 4 bases and J dropped 2 bases, with 20 bases sitting between them. CDR3 length: 17 amino acids. CDR3 bases: TGCAGCGTTGTGGGGCCCCTAGCACCTCCCAACACCGGGGAGCTGTTTTTT. Its translation is CSVVGPLAPPNTGELFF.

V gene TRBV6-2 or TRBV6-3 combines with J gene TRBJ1-5; no clear D. Trimming stripped 5 bases from V and 5 bases from J, with 19 bases between. The CDR3 has 16 residues. Looked up from germline, CDR1 is MNHEY and CDR2 is SVGEGT. In nucleotides, the CDR3 is TGTGCCAGCAGTACCATGAGTCGGGGATATGATCAGCCCCAGCATTTT. Protein product: CASSTMSRGYDQPQHF.

V usage is TRBV15 and J usage is TRBJ2-7; 8 bases are a match to TRBD1. Germline V gives CDR1 LNHNV, CDR2 YYDKDF (reference sequence). The CDR3 sequence is 16 residues long. V gave up 1 base and J gave up 7 bases; unmatched junction bases: 12. CDR3 coding DNA: TGTGCCACCAGCAGAGGTGACAGGGGCGGGGAGCGGGAGCAGTACTTC. This encodes CATSRGDRGGEREQYF.

This clonotype showed up just once. The rearrangement uses TRBV5-1 and TRBJ1-4; no definite D call. The CDR3 covers 14 residues. Trimming shortened V by 4 bases and J by 8 bases, and 15 bases separated the two germline ends. Germline V gives CDR1 SGHRS, CDR2 YFSETQ. The CDR3 DNA is TGCGCCAGCAGCCACCCGGGCCCGGCAGAAAAACTGTTTTTT. As protein: CASSHPGPAEKLFF.

V and J are TRBV7-9 and TRBJ1-5; maybe TRBD1 (6 bases). Germline CDR1 and CDR2: SEHNR and FQNEAQ (reference sequence). Trimming removed 5 bases at V and 0 bases at J, with 14 bases between. The CDR3 extends over 16 amino acids. The DNA for the CDR3 is TGTGCCAGCAGCCACTCGGGACAACATAGCAATCAGCCCCAGCATTTT. Amino acid sequence: CASSHSGQHSNQPQHF.

V usage is TRBV25-1 and J usage is TRBJ1-2; 8 bases agree with TRBD1. This CDR3 has 16 amino acids. Germline CDR1 reads MGHDK; CDR2 reads SYGVNS. J was trimmed by 4 bases and V by 6 bases; bases with no gene match: 13. CDR3 coding DNA: TGTGCCAGCAGCTTAGCGTCGGCAGGGGGCCCCTATGGCTACACCTTC. It codes for CASSLASAGGPYGYTF.

The rearrangement links TRBV7-9 to TRBJ1-3, with TRBD1 as a possible D gene (5 bases). In germline, CDR1 is SEHNR, CDR2 FQNEAQ (reference sequence). The length of the CDR3 is 16 residues. V dropped 5 bases and J dropped 3 bases, with 17 bases sitting between them. The CDR3 sequence: CASSQDRQSFGNTIYF. CDR3 nucleotides: TGTGCCAGCAGCCAAGATCGACAGAGCTTTGGAAACACCATATATTTT.

This chain links TRBV15 with TRBJ1-5, with TRBD1 matching over 10 bases. V gave up 5 bases and J gave up 7 bases; unmatched junction bases: 5. The CDR3 length is 14 residues. The germline CDR1 and CDR2 sequences are LNHNV and YYDKDF (reference sequence). The CDR3 nucleotides are TGTGCCACCAGCGGGGACAGGGGCGGCCAGCCCCAGCATTTT. This translates into CATSGDRGGQPQHF.

This rearrangement joins TRBV7-9 to TRBJ1-5; tentatively, D is TRBD1 (6 bases). This CDR3 comprises 18 residues. V was shortened by 2 bases and J by 2 bases, with 19 bases between the two germline ends. CDR1 SEHNR and CDR2 FQNEAQ come from the germline V gene (reference sequence). Here the CDR3 reads CASSLMGQASGGNQPQHF. The DNA of the CDR3 is TGTGCCAGCAGCTTAATGGGACAAGCCTCAGGAGGCAATCAGCCCCAGCATTTT.

The genes are TRBV6-5 and TRBJ2-7; the match to TRBD1 covers 8 bases. CDR3 length: 14 amino acids. The germline CDR1 and CDR2 sequences are MNHEY and SVGAGI. V lost 2 bases and J lost 9; bases outside the gene matches: 9. CDR3 in DNA: TGTGCCAGCAGTTACGGGCCGGGACAGGTCCCGCAGTACTTC. Translation gives CASSYGPGQVPQYF.

The chain is built from TRBV6-6 and TRBJ1-1, with 9 bases fitting TRBD1. The CDR3 is 14 amino acids. Unmatched junction bases numbered 5, after V lost 6 bases and J lost 3 bases. Germline V CDR1 and CDR2: MNHNY, SVGAGI (reference sequence). DNA of the CDR3: TGTGCCAGCAGGCGACAGGGGGGGGACACTGAAGCTTTCTTT. Its protein product is CASRRQGGDTEAFF.

As regards this clonotype: One end of the junction does not line up with germline, which may come from a read error. The J gene is TRBJ1-4, the V gene TRBV2; D not certain. CDR3 size: 14 residues. The germline V gene has CDR1 SNHLY and CDR2 FYNNEI. The CDR3 reads CASSDAGRDERLFF. DNA of the CDR3: TGTGCCAGCAGTGACGCCGGGAGGGATGAAAGACTGTTTTTT.

This clonotype was observed at least ten times. CDR3 DNA sequence: TGTGCCAGCAGCATCACAGGGACCCACGAGCAGTACTTC. It is translated as CASSITGTHEQYF. This chain connects TRBV7-2 to TRBJ2-7, with a tentative D call TRBD1 (6 bases). V was trimmed by 5 bases and J by 5 bases, leaving 13 bases between them. The CDR3 is 13 amino acids. Germline assignment: CDR1 SGHTA and CDR2 FQGNSA.

CDR3 sequence: CASNLNGGGTEAFF. CDR3 DNA: TGTGCCAGCAACCTAAATGGGGGTGGCACTGAAGCTTTCTTT. V usage is TRBV9 and J usage is TRBJ1-1; D may be TRBD1 (5 bases). Trimming took 6 bases from V and 4 from J, leaving 16 bases between them. The CDR3 covers 14 residues. Looked up from germline, CDR1 is SGDLS and CDR2 is YYNGEE.

This clonotype came up many times. The chain combines TRBV2 with TRBJ1-5, with D maybe TRBD1 (6 bases). The germline V and J ends were trimmed by 6 bases and 0 bases, with 9 bases remaining between them. The CDR3 is 14 amino acids. From germline, CDR1 is SNHLY and CDR2 FYNNEI. The CDR3 nucleotides read TGTGCCAGCAGCTCAGGGGTTAGCAATCAGCCCCAGCATTTT. This codes for CASSSGVSNQPQHF.

The J gene is TRBJ1-5, the V gene TRBV7-2; D might be TRBD1 (5 bases). V gave up 6 bases and J gave up 1 base, with 13 bases separating them. The germline CDR1 and CDR2 sequences are SGHTA and FQGNSA. The CDR3 spans 15 residues. In nucleotides, the CDR3 is TGTGCCAGCAGTGAATGGGGGATGAGCAATCAGCCCCAGCATTTT. Translation: CASSEWGMSNQPQHF.

With regard to this clonotype: A much larger clone is a single base away; this may be a read error. The J gene is TRBJ2-7, the V gene TRBV7-9, with 7 bases matching TRBD1. The germline CDR1 and CDR2 sequences are SEHNR and FQNEAQ (reference sequence). V dropped 2 bases and J dropped 6; count of bases not matched to a gene: 4. The CDR3 length is 13 residues. The CDR3 region has the DNA TGTGCCAGCAGCTTATCGGGGACAGCCGAGCAGTACTTC. This encodes CASSLSGTAEQYF.

The DNA for the CDR3 is TGTGCCAGCAGTGTCGGCGGGGGGCGCACAGATACGCAGTATTTT. Protein sequence: CASSVGGGRTDTQYF. The rearrangement links TRBV2 to TRBJ2-3, with 8 nucleotides matching TRBD2. J was trimmed by 1 base and V by 4 bases; bases with no gene match: 4. This CDR3 is 15 amino acids long. In germline, CDR1 is SNHLY, CDR2 FYNNEI.